This T cell receptor beta chain was observed in a study of blood T cell repertoires in COVID-19 (TCRdb year 2020). Regarding the complete study: Samples from collaborators originated in the United States, Italy and Spain and spanned both the acute and convalescent phases of COVID-19. The material from the prospective study consisted of cDNA or gDNA derived from T cells, B-cell-depleted T cells, or PBMCs. Deeply sampled blood TCRbeta repertoires from subjects exposed to, actively infected with, or recovered from COVID-19 were included in the dataset. The repertoires were released in a freely available public database intended as a resource for research on the immune response to SARS-CoV-2. Samples came from the ongoing ImmuneRACE study (first 160 participants) plus 1,254 subjects from 6 global collaborators. A de-identified subject ID, COVID-19 status, age in years and sex were almost always included in the sample metadata. Where HLA class I and class II types were available, the types were taken from metadata supplied by the sample provider, not from assay-based typing.

Collaborating institutions collected whole blood in K2EDTA tubes following their own protocols. For TCRbeta analysis, collaborators shipped samples in one of three forms: frozen whole blood, isolated PBMCs, or DNA extracted from either of those sample types. The investigation overall reported the following: The amount of clinical and demographic metadata varied by source and participant and was provided uncurated.

TCRbeta CDR3 regions were amplified from genomic DNA by means of the immunoSEQ Assay, a bias-controlled multiplex PCR. Per the source publication's procedure: The number of nucleated cells in each sample was estimated by amplification of reference gene primers within the assay. Sequence reads were collapsed and filtered to measure the absolute abundance of every unique TCRbeta CDR3 rearrangement. For each sample, productive Simpson clonality was calculated by taking the square root of Simpson's diversity index across productive rearrangements. Imported from immuneACCESS, the table was reduced by TCRdb to in-frame sequences with V and J called. These copies leave out some clones; in studies compared against another copy, an unresolved V gene accounts for under half, and the cause of the remainder is not known. V, J and clone size were drawn from that table, and D and trimming were deduced from the DNA. Counted in this sample were approximately 150,000 clones; approximately 85% of them appeared once. Together, the top ten hold approximately 11% of the sample.

On this clone: The antigen it binds to is not known. Base quality data are lacking; no much larger clone is found one base away.

The receptor comes from a man aged 55 to 70 with active or convalescent COVID-19. Sample: peripheral blood.

The CDR3: CASSLVTSGRTYNEQFF. The DNA sequence is given as TGCGCCAGCAGCTTGGTCACTAGCGGGAGGACTTACAATGAGCAGTTCTTC. This chain joins TRBV5-1 to TRBJ2-1; 12 bases in the middle match TRBD2. V ends up 0 bases short and J 4 bases short, with an unmatched junction base count of 5. Counted from cysteine to phenylalanine, this CDR3 has 17 amino acids. The only DNA kept is the CDR3, 51 bases in frame from the first base. CDR1 and CDR2 are read off the germline V gene as SGHRS and YFSETQ.